This entry lists 30 T cell receptor beta chains sequenced from one sample in a study of Graves' ophthalmopathy and Graves' hyperthyroidism. Beta-chain TCR CDR3 regions were amplified from RNA transcripts. The workflow started with a first-round RT-PCR run with HTBI primers and then moved on to a second-round multiplex PCR. TCRdb processed the multiplex PCR reads anew with MiXCR; each CDR3 protein has one entry. This sample carries approximately 460,000 distinct CDR3 sequences, over 13% of them seen once, and the ten largest clones take approximately 9.8%. Sequenced material: blood. These receptor sequences come from a woman in her 30s with Graves' ophthalmopathy.

Here the CDR3 reads CASTVALNTEAFF. The CDR3, as DNA: TGTGCCAGCACCGTCGCGCTGAACACTGAAGCTTTCTTT. The chain uses TRBV12-3 or TRBV12-4 and TRBJ1-1; D remains unclear. The V and J ends lost 7 bases and 0 bases respectively, with 9 bases between them. This CDR3 has 13 amino acids.

This clonotype was counted ten times or more. The chain couples TRBV2 to TRBJ2-7; D might be TRBD2 (6 bases). Trimming removed 6 bases from V and 7 bases from J, with 19 bases in between. The CDR3 runs 14 residues. Germline lookup yields CDR1 SNHLY and CDR2 FYNNEI. CDR3 in amino acids: CASRPLEGAREQYF. In DNA, the CDR3 is TGTGCCAGCAGACCCCTGGAGGGAGCTAGGGAGCAGTACTTC.

The table lists this clonotype with many counts. CDR3 sequence (DNA): TGTGCCAGCAGTTATACTAGCGGGAGGAACGAGCAGTACTTC. This sequence encodes CASSYTSGRNEQYF. V gene TRBV6-5 combines with J gene TRBJ2-7; 12 bases line up with TRBD2. Germline lookup yields CDR1 MNHEY and CDR2 SVGAGI. This CDR3 contains 14 residues. V lost 3 bases and J lost 5; bases outside the gene matches: 2.

This clonotype has at least ten counts. CDR3 region: CSARDPDLLGNQPQHF. CDR3 DNA sequence: TGCAGTGCTAGAGATCCGGACCTCCTTGGCAATCAGCCCCAGCATTTT. The rearrangement uses TRBV20-1 and TRBJ1-5; no clear D gene. This CDR3 has 16 residues. The V gene's germline CDR1 is DFQATT and CDR2 SNEGSKA (reference sequence). Trimming shortened V by 0 bases and J by 2 bases, and 14 bases separated the two germline ends.

This sequence joins TRBV3-1 and TRBJ2-7, with D perhaps TRBD2 (7 bases). The CDR3 contains 15 residues. The V end lost 4 bases, the J end lost 6 bases, and 19 bases lay between the germline ends. CDR1 and CDR2 from the germline V gene are LGHDT and YNNKEL (reference sequence). The CDR3 DNA reads as TGTGCCAGCAGCCTCGTTGGCGGGGGCCGGCTCGAGCAGTACTTC. This translates into CASSLVGGGRLEQYF.

The chain recombines TRBV6-5 with TRBJ2-7, with TRBD1 identical over 8 bases. Germline CDR1 reads MNHEY; CDR2 reads SVGAGI. This CDR3 contains 15 residues. With 2 bases clipped from V and 0 bases from J, the junction kept 3 bases outside the gene matches. The CDR3 spells CASSYRQGLSYEQYF. CDR3 bases: TGTGCCAGCAGTTACCGACAGGGGCTCTCCTACGAGCAGTACTTC.

CDR3 sequence (DNA): TGTGCCAGCTCGCCAGGGACAGGCCAAACCTACGAGCAGTACTTC. Amino acid sequence: CASSPGTGQTYEQYF. The chain links TRBV18 to TRBJ2-7; TRBD1 matches at 8 bases. Germline CDR1 reads KGHSH; CDR2 reads LQKENI. The V gene end was trimmed by 6 bases and the J gene end by 2 bases; junction bases not matched to a gene: 9. CDR3 length: 15 amino acids.

This clonotype has at least ten counts. J is TRBJ1-2 and V is TRBV2; 7 bases match TRBD1. CDR3 size: 13 residues. Per germline, CDR1 SNHLY and CDR2 FYNNEI. V shed 6 bases, J shed 4 bases, and the junction held 5 bases outside the gene matches. CDR3 protein: CASRTTGTYGYTF. The CDR3 region has the DNA TGTGCCAGCAGGACGACAGGGACCTATGGCTACACCTTC.

This clonotype occurred many times. The junction and the germline gene differ at one end; a read error may be behind it. The rearrangement joins TRBV6-1 to TRBJ2-7, with a possible D match to TRBD1 (6 bases). CDR1 and CDR2 from the germline V gene are MNHNS and SASEGT. The length of the CDR3 is 14 residues. DNA for the CDR3: TGTGCCAGCAGTGAAAGAGTTCTACAGGGCTCAACGTCTTTC. Protein product: CASSERVLQGSTSF.

This clonotype was observed at least ten times. The J gene is TRBJ2-2, the V gene TRBV20-1, with TRBD2 as a possible D gene (6 bases). The CDR3 is 14 amino acids. Looked up from germline, CDR1 is DFQATT and CDR2 is SNEGSKA (reference sequence). V shed 2 bases and J shed 5 bases, with 12 bases lying between them. In nucleotides, the CDR3 is TGCAGTGCTAGAAGGGGAGGAGGAACCGGGGAGCTGTTTTTT. Its protein is CSARRGGGTGELFF.

This clonotype was detected ten times or more. J is TRBJ1-1 and V is TRBV3-1, with D perhaps TRBD1 (5 bases). This CDR3 comprises 12 residues. V was cut by 1 base and J by 10 bases, with 10 bases left in between. The germline V gene has CDR1 LGHDT and CDR2 YNNKEL (reference sequence). The DNA of the CDR3 is TGTGCCAGCAGCCAAGTTGGGGCTGGAGCTTTCTTT. Protein: CASSQVGAGAFF.

This clonotype was observed a single time. This chain joins TRBV15 and TRBJ2-7; the match to TRBD1 covers 10 bases. The V gene's germline CDR1 is LNHNV and CDR2 YYDKDF (reference sequence). This CDR3 spans 16 amino acids. V trimming: 5 bases; J trimming: 2 bases; junction bases outside the gene matches: 9. The CDR3, as DNA: TGTGCCACCAGCTCTCCGGGACAGGGGCGCACCTACGAGCAGTACTTC. Amino acids: CATSSPGQGRTYEQYF.

This clonotype was counted at least ten times. The chain couples TRBV19 to TRBJ2-2, with unresolved D. Germline assignment: CDR1 LNHDA and CDR2 SQIVND (reference sequence). Trimming took off 5 bases at V and 5 bases at J, with 6 bases between the two ends. The CDR3 totals 12 residues. CDR3 DNA: TGTGCCAGTAGTGATCGTACCGGGGAGCTGTTTTTT. It encodes CASSDRTGELFF.

This clonotype was observed many times. The CDR3 reads CASSAGTGGRYSPLHF. CDR3 in DNA: TGTGCCAGCAGTGCGGGGACAGGCGGGAGGTATTCACCCCTCCACTTT. The V gene is TRBV12-3 or TRBV12-4, the J gene TRBJ1-6; 8 bases line up with TRBD1. The CDR3 extends over 16 amino acids. V lost 5 bases and J lost 8; bases outside the gene matches: 11.

This clonotype was recorded many times. This chain joins TRBV20-1 and TRBJ1-1; 10 nucleotides align to TRBD1. The V gene's germline CDR1 is DFQATT and CDR2 SNEGSKA (reference sequence). V trimming: 8 bases; J trimming: 5 bases; junction bases outside the gene matches: 8. This CDR3 is 13 amino acids long. CDR3 amino acids: CSSTTGGITEAFF. The CDR3 DNA sequence: TGCAGTTCAACGACAGGGGGCATTACTGAAGCTTTCTTT.

At least ten counts were recorded for this clonotype. Here the CDR3 DNA reads TGTGCCAGCAAGGATTCGGCGTTAGGCTACACCTTC. This codes for CASKDSALGYTF. The chain combines TRBV27 with TRBJ1-2; D gene uncertain. This CDR3 comprises 12 residues. The germline CDR1 and CDR2 sequences are MNHEY and SMNVEV (reference sequence). V was pared by 7 bases and J by 8 bases, with 14 bases between.

This clonotype was counted at least ten times. The chain has TRBV5-1 and TRBJ1-1; D is perhaps TRBD1 (5 bases). V lost 0 bases, J lost 0 bases, and 12 bases lay in between. Germline V gives CDR1 SGHRS, CDR2 YFSETQ. This CDR3 is 16 amino acids long. This chain's CDR3 is CASSLEGTAVNTEAFF. DNA for the CDR3: TGCGCCAGCAGCTTGGAGGGGACGGCGGTGAACACTGAAGCTTTCTTT.

This clonotype has ten or more counts. The chain recombines TRBV6-4 with TRBJ1-5; D gene unclear. This CDR3 region has 15 residues. V was pared by 2 bases and J by 2 bases, with 10 bases between. From germline, CDR1 is MRHNA and CDR2 SNTAGT. CDR3 nucleotide sequence: TGTGCCAGCAGTGACAGATCTGGGGGCAATCAGCCCCAGCATTTT. Protein: CASSDRSGGNQPQHF.

This clonotype appeared many times. The rearrangement links TRBV7-2 to TRBJ2-7; D gene uncertain. V was clipped by 0 bases and J by 2 bases, with 8 bases between them. The germline gives CDR1 SGHTA, CDR2 FQGNSA. The CDR3 contains 14 residues. The CDR3 nucleotides are TGTGCCAGCAGCTTAGCCCCCCCAGCCTACGAGCAGTACTTC. Protein sequence: CASSLAPPAYEQYF.

This clonotype was observed at least ten times. The chain employs TRBV27 and TRBJ2-7; 11 bases align to TRBD1. This CDR3 is built from 14 residues. Germline V CDR1 and CDR2: MNHEY, SMNVEV (reference sequence). Trimming at V came to 6 bases and at J to 2 bases, leaving 3 bases not matched to a gene. CDR3 in amino acids: CASSLGQGAYEQYF. CDR3 nucleotides: TGTGCCAGCAGCTTGGGACAGGGGGCCTACGAGCAGTACTTC.

This clonotype was picked up many times. The chain links TRBV25-1 to TRBJ1-1; D is possibly TRBD1 (5 bases). Germline V gene sequence: CDR1 MGHDK, CDR2 SYGVNS. Trimming removed 2 bases from V and 2 bases from J, with 9 bases in between. CDR3 length: 14 residues. The CDR3 reads CASSEAGVNTEAFF. CDR3 nucleotides: TGTGCCAGCAGTGAAGCGGGGGTCAACACTGAAGCTTTCTTT.

In its sample, this clonotype was seen many times. The chain employs TRBV12-5 and TRBJ1-6, with 8 bases that match TRBD1. There are 14 residues in the CDR3. In germline, CDR1 is LGHNT, CDR2 FRNRAP. J was trimmed by 7 bases and V by 8 bases; bases with no gene match: 7. The CDR3 region is CASSWTGTNSPLHF. In nucleotides, the CDR3 is TGTGCTAGTTCGTGGACAGGGACCAATTCACCCCTCCACTTT.

In this sample, this clonotype turned up once. V and J are TRBV6-1 and TRBJ2-7; no reliable D call. V was clipped by 1 base and J by 3 bases, with 10 bases between them. Germline assignment: CDR1 MNHNS and CDR2 SASEGT. CDR3 length equals 14 residues. The CDR3 loop is CASSEDWTSYEQYF. CDR3 DNA: TGTGCCAGCAGTGAAGATTGGACCAGCTACGAGCAGTACTTC.

This clonotype was detected ten times or more. J is TRBJ2-2 and V is TRBV5-1; perhaps TRBD1 as D (6 bases). Germline CDR1 SGHRS, CDR2 YFSETQ. The CDR3 length is 18 residues. V was pared by 2 bases and J by 3 bases, with 20 bases between. As DNA, the CDR3 is TGCGCCAGCAGCTTAGGAAACAGGGCGCGCGGTTACACCGGGGAGCTGTTTTTT. Amino acid sequence: CASSLGNRARGYTGELFF.

In this sample, this clonotype turned up many times. The chain links TRBV20-1 to TRBJ1-6; TRBD1 aligns across 8 bases. Losses at the gene ends were 7 bases for V and 8 bases for J; bases not matched to a gene: 10. Germline CDR1 is DFQATT and CDR2 is SNEGSKA (reference sequence). CDR3 length equals 14 residues. The CDR3 spells CSGRTGPPYSPLHF. CDR3 DNA sequence: TGCAGTGGCAGGACAGGGCCCCCTTATTCACCCCTCCACTTT.

The chain carries TRBV24-1 and TRBJ2-2; the D gene is possibly TRBD2 (5 bases). Germline V lookup: CDR1 KGHDR, CDR2 SFDVKD. The CDR3 extends over 13 amino acids. V lost 4 bases and J 7 bases, leaving 9 bases between the germline ends. The CDR3 DNA is TGTGCCACCAGTGACTCGGGGATCGGGGAGCTGTTTTTT. Its translation: CATSDSGIGELFF.

The genes are TRBV6-1 and TRBJ1-3; D remains unclear. V was pared by 6 bases and J by 6 bases, with 6 bases between. CDR1 is MNHNS, CDR2 SASEGT, per germline. The CDR3 contains 11 residues. In DNA, the CDR3 is TGTGCCAGCAGGGGGATAAACACCATATATTTT. Translating it yields CASRGINTIYF.

This clonotype was seen many times. The rearrangement joins TRBV7-9 to TRBJ2-7; TRBD2 aligns across 11 bases. Trimming took 4 bases from V and 4 from J; bases not matched to a gene: 6. Germline V gene lookup returns CDR1 SEHNR and CDR2 FQNEAQ (reference sequence). This CDR3 contains 15 residues. CDR3 DNA: TGTGCCAGCAGCTCGAGAGCTAGCGGGGGGTACGAGCAGTACTTC. It encodes CASSSRASGGYEQYF.

This clonotype was seen at least ten times. The chain recombines TRBV9 with TRBJ2-7; tentatively, D is TRBD2 (6 bases). The V end was cut by 4 bases, the J end by 5 bases, with 19 bases between. The CDR3 covers 15 residues. The germline V gene encodes CDR1 SGDLS and CDR2 YYNGEE. The CDR3 DNA is TGTGCCAGCAGCCCCCAAGAGGTTAGCGGCCACGAGCAGTACTTC. It encodes CASSPQEVSGHEQYF.

This clonotype was counted many times. This chain uses TRBV13 with TRBJ1-2, with D uncertain. V lost 1 base, J lost 7 bases, and 16 bases lay in between. Germline assignment: CDR1 PRHDT and CDR2 FYEKMQ (reference sequence). There are 15 residues in the CDR3. The CDR3 nucleotides are TGTGCCAGCAGCTTAGAGGGAGCCAGATCTTTTGGCTACACCTTC. Its translation: CASSLEGARSFGYTF.